This T cell receptor beta chain was sequenced for a study of blood T cell repertoires in COVID-19. About the study: The cDNA or gDNA used as material had been derived from T cells, B-cell-depleted T cells, or PBMCs.

The CDR3 is 15 amino acids. CDR1 is MNHEY and CDR2 is SMNVEV in the germline V gene (reference sequence). With V trimmed by 6 bases and J by 5 bases, 10 bases remained unmatched. This clone came up once. Original processing methods: Reference gene primer amplification gave nucleated cell count estimates. The assay was immunoSEQ multiplex PCR, and TCRdb's table has in-frame clones only and misses some. That table gives V, J and clone size, and the DNA gave D and trimming. The sample includes 120,000 to 150,000 clones, around nine tenths seen only once; the top ten take roughly 2.1%. V and J are TRBV27 and TRBJ2-7; 10 nucleotides align to TRBD1. This receptor was taken from a human donor in a cohort sampled during active COVID-19. Specimen: peripheral blood. This chain's CDR3 is CASRTLGTGVHEQYF. As DNA, the CDR3 is TGTGCCAGCAGGACCCTCGGGACAGGGGTACACGAGCAGTACTTC.